The 14 T cell receptor beta chains listed next were all sequenced from one sample in a study of blood T cells in healthy people across ages. Then a second PCR, running about 6 to 11 cycles, was carried out with a sample-barcoded 5' primer and a J-beta primer mix. TCRdb independently ran MiXCR on the 5' RACE reads; one entry per CDR3 protein. This repertoire shows about 640,000 distinct CDR3 sequences, 58% found once; its top ten account for over 30%. Sequencing used blood. The receptors derive from a man aged 55 to 70 in good health.

The chain has TRBV10-3 and TRBJ2-1, with D possibly being TRBD1 (5 bases). The V gene lost 4 bases and the J gene lost 7 bases, with 5 bases spanning the gap. Germline CDR1 is ENHRY and CDR2 is SYGVKD. The CDR3 has 11 residues. The CDR3 coding sequence is TGTGCCATCAGTGCAGGGAATGAGCAGTTCTTC. This gives the protein CAISAGNEQFF.

This clonotype was counted a few times. This CDR3 reads CSADPGDTEAFF. Written as DNA, the CDR3 is TGCAGCGCGGACCCTGGTGACACTGAAGCTTTCTTT. The chain has TRBV29-1 and TRBJ1-1; no definite D call. V shed 7 bases and J shed 3 bases, with 12 bases lying between them. Per the germline V gene, CDR1 is SQVTM and CDR2 is ANQGSEA. This CDR3 is built from 12 residues.

The gene calls are TRBV6-1 and TRBJ2-7; TRBD1 matches 7 bases. The J call may be wrong; the DNA end is better matched by TRBJ2-4. CDR3 size: 14 residues. Germline assignment: CDR1 MNHNS and CDR2 SASEGT. The CDR3 loop reads CASRESTGSNIQYF. The CDR3 bases are TGTGCCAGCAGGGAGTCGACAGGGTCCAACATTCAGTACTTC.

The V and J genes are TRBV29-1 and TRBJ1-1; no definite D call. CDR1 is SQVTM, CDR2 ANQGSEA, per germline. V lost 6 bases and J lost 0, with 11 bases in between. The CDR3 length is 13 residues. The CDR3 sequence is CSVEQIMNTEAFF. As DNA, the CDR3 is TGCAGCGTGGAACAGATCATGAACACTGAAGCTTTCTTT.

The chain has TRBV6-5 and TRBJ2-7; D is perhaps TRBD2 (5 bases). V dropped 0 bases and J dropped 5 bases, with 17 bases sitting between them. The germline V gene has CDR1 MNHEY and CDR2 SVGAGI. The CDR3 contains 16 residues. The CDR3 spells CASSYSGAAGGNEQYF. The CDR3 region has the DNA TGTGCCAGCAGTTACTCGGGCGCGGCAGGAGGAAACGAGCAGTACTTC.

This clonotype showed up just a few times. This chain uses TRBV28 with TRBJ2-1, with a weak D call TRBD2 (6 bases). V lost 10 bases, J lost 4 bases, and 26 bases lay in between. Germline values: CDR1 MDHEN, CDR2 SYDVKM. The CDR3 totals 17 residues. The CDR3 bases are TGTGCCATCACCTTGGGAGGCCGCCGATCCTCTTACAATGAGCAGTTCTTC. It encodes CAITLGGRRSSYNEQFF.

The rearrangement uses TRBV20-1 and TRBJ2-2; TRBD2 aligns across 9 bases. Losses at the gene ends were 5 bases for V and 0 bases for J; bases not matched to a gene: 10. The CDR3 has 17 amino acids. Germline V gives CDR1 DFQATT, CDR2 SNEGSKA (reference sequence). The CDR3 DNA reads TGCAGTGCTGCGGCTGGACTAGCGACTGCGAACACCGGGGAGCTGTTTTTT. Its protein is CSAAAGLATANTGELFF.

The chain recombines TRBV24-1 with TRBJ2-5; 10 bases map to TRBD2. The CDR3 is 14 residues long. Trimming removed 3 bases from V and 5 bases from J; junction bases left unmatched: 2. Looked up from germline, CDR1 is KGHDR and CDR2 is SFDVKD. For the CDR3, the DNA is TGTGCCACCAGTGATCCAGCGGGAGGGGAGACCCAGTACTTC. This gives the protein CATSDPAGGETQYF.

This rearrangement joins TRBV18 to TRBJ2-3, with D possibly called TRBD1 or TRBD2 (5 bases each). The V gene lost 0 bases and the J gene lost 6 bases, with 10 bases spanning the gap. CDR1 and CDR2 (germline): KGHSH, LQKENI. The CDR3 is 14 amino acids. CDR3 region: CASSPPGVGDTQYF. CDR3 sequence (DNA): TGTGCCAGCTCACCACCGGGGGTAGGGGATACGCAGTATTTT.

The genes are TRBV2 and TRBJ1-5, with D possibly being TRBD1 (6 bases). Germline-derived CDR1 and CDR2 are SNHLY and FYNNEI. This CDR3 contains 13 residues. The V end lost 8 bases, the J end lost 0 bases, and 8 bases lay between the germline ends. The CDR3 reads CASGTLSNQPQHF. The DNA for the CDR3 is TGTGCCAGCGGGACACTTAGCAATCAGCCCCAGCATTTT.

This clonotype was counted only a few times. The chain links TRBV6-5 to TRBJ1-1, with no clear D. Germline V CDR1 and CDR2: MNHEY, SVGAGI. The CDR3 covers 15 residues. Trimming left V 1 base short and J 4 bases short, with 13 bases between. CDR3 region: CASSYLRDSGTEAFF. The DNA for the CDR3 is TGTGCCAGCAGTTACTTGAGGGATTCGGGCACTGAAGCTTTCTTT.

This clonotype has just one count. CDR3 nucleotides: TGTGCCAGCAGTGGGGCAGGGGTAGGCCAAGAGACCCAGTACTTC. This gives the protein CASSGAGVGQETQYF. The chain combines TRBV4-2 with TRBJ2-5, with a tentative D call TRBD1 (6 bases). The germline V gene encodes CDR1 LGHNA and CDR2 YNFKEQ. V shed 6 bases and J shed 1 base, with 15 bases lying between them. The CDR3 has 15 amino acids.

V usage is TRBV3-1 and J usage is TRBJ2-7, with D perhaps matching TRBD1 or TRBD2 (5 bases each). CDR1 LGHDT and CDR2 YNNKEL come from the germline V gene (reference sequence). CDR3 length equals 15 residues. V was clipped by 3 bases and J by 1 base, with 13 bases between them. The CDR3 nucleotides are TGTGCCAGCAGCCATCGGGACGGGGAGTCCTACGAGCAGTACTTC. Encoded protein: CASSHRDGESYEQYF.

This rearrangement joins TRBV10-1 to TRBJ2-7, with TRBD2 identical over 13 bases. Trimming removed 6 bases from V and 2 bases from J; junction bases left unmatched: 10. The CDR3 consists of 17 residues. Germline-derived CDR1 and CDR2 are WNHNN and SYGVQD (reference sequence). The CDR3 reads CASSPTGTSGDTYEQYF. The CDR3 DNA reads as TGCGCCAGCAGCCCCACCGGGACTAGCGGGGACACCTACGAGCAGTACTTC.